These T cell receptor beta chains were read from a single sample in a study of T cell responses to AZD1222 COVID-19 vaccine. Sequencing was performed with immunoSEQ multiplex PCR; in TCRdb, only in-frame clones are kept and a portion is missing. The profile shows approximately 74,000 clones, around nine tenths of them singletons. Sequenced here: peripheral blood, sampled 28 days after the second AZD1222 dose. Receptors were obtained from an adult who received the AZD1222 COVID-19 vaccine. Each CDR3 is given with its conserved first and last residue. Fields, in order: J gene, D gene, V gene, clone size, CDR3 protein, CDR3 DNA. A D gene is named only where the DNA matches it firmly. Rows give clone size only sometimes, using once, few, many, or a class for an expanded clone.

j_gene: TRBJ2-7; d_gene: -; v_gene: TRBV3-1/TRBV3-2; abundance: -; CDR3aa: CASSQVWHEQYF; CDR3nt: TGTGCCAGCAGCCAAGTTTGGCACGAGCAGTACTTC
j_gene: TRBJ1-5; d_gene: -; v_gene: TRBV7-9; abundance: once; CDR3aa: CASSPGGGRSNQPQHF; CDR3nt: TGTGCCAGCAGCCCCGGGGGAGGAAGGTCCAATCAGCCCCAGCATTTT
j_gene: TRBJ1-2; d_gene: TRBD1; v_gene: TRBV5-1; abundance: -; CDR3aa: CASSLTGDSANYGYTF; CDR3nt: TGCGCCAGCAGCTTGACAGGGGACTCCGCTAACTATGGCTACACCTTC
j_gene: TRBJ2-4; d_gene: -; v_gene: TRBV19; abundance: -; CDR3aa: CASHQGGGNIQYF; CDR3nt: TGTGCCAGCCACCAGGGCGGTGGAAACATTCAGTACTTC
j_gene: TRBJ1-4; d_gene: -; v_gene: TRBV15; abundance: -; CDR3aa: CATSRGRRGNEKLFF; CDR3nt: TGTGCCACCAGCAGAGGGCGGCGAGGTAATGAAAAACTGTTTTTT
j_gene: TRBJ2-7; d_gene: -; v_gene: TRBV6-5; abundance: -; CDR3aa: CATSRGQPYEQYF; CDR3nt: TGTGCCACCTCCCGAGGACAGCCCTACGAGCAGTACTTC
j_gene: TRBJ2-1; d_gene: -; v_gene: TRBV10-1; abundance: -; CDR3aa: CASSERGRGYNEQFF; CDR3nt: TGCGCCAGCAGTGAAAGGGGCAGGGGCTACAATGAGCAGTTCTTC
j_gene: TRBJ2-1; d_gene: TRBD2; v_gene: TRBV4-2; abundance: -; CDR3aa: CASSSAGGSYNEQFF; CDR3nt: TGTGCCAGCAGTAGTGCGGGGGGCTCCTACAATGAGCAGTTCTTC
j_gene: TRBJ2-2; d_gene: TRBD2; v_gene: TRBV7-2; abundance: -; CDR3aa: CASSNLAGPNTGELFF; CDR3nt: TGTGCCAGCAGCAATCTAGCGGGACCGAACACCGGGGAGCTGTTTTTT
j_gene: TRBJ1-5; d_gene: -; v_gene: TRBV7-9; abundance: -; CDR3aa: CASSPSLNQPQHF; CDR3nt: TGTGCCAGCAGCCCGAGTCTTAATCAGCCCCAGCATTTT
j_gene: TRBJ1-2; d_gene: -; v_gene: TRBV21-1; abundance: -; CDR3aa: CASSSSAGIYRDPYGYTF; CDR3nt: TGTGCCAGCAGCAGTTCAGCTGGGATATACAGGGATCCCTATGGCTACACCTTC
j_gene: TRBJ1-4; d_gene: -; v_gene: TRBV29-1; abundance: -; CDR3aa: CSVGDSTNEKLFF; CDR3nt: TGCAGCGTTGGAGACTCAACTAATGAAAAACTGTTTTTT
j_gene: TRBJ1-2; d_gene: -; v_gene: TRBV6-5; abundance: -; CDR3aa: CASSYTGPGYGYTF; CDR3nt: TGTGCCAGCAGTTACACAGGGCCGGGCTATGGCTACACCTTC
j_gene: TRBJ2-2; d_gene: -; v_gene: TRBV6-6; abundance: -; CDR3aa: CASSSDGTENTGELFF; CDR3nt: TGTGCCAGCAGTTCCGACGGGACTGAGAACACCGGGGAGCTGTTTTTT
j_gene: TRBJ1-1; d_gene: -; v_gene: TRBV6-1; abundance: -; CDR3aa: CASSDGQNTEAFF; CDR3nt: TGTGCCAGCAGTGACGGACAGAACACTGAAGCTTTCTTT
j_gene: TRBJ1-2; d_gene: -; v_gene: TRBV6-2/TRBV6-3; abundance: -; CDR3aa: CASSYSGSRVGYTF; CDR3nt: TGTGCCAGCAGTTATTCGGGGAGCAGGGTCGGCTACACCTTC
j_gene: TRBJ2-1; d_gene: TRBD2; v_gene: TRBV5-1; abundance: -; CDR3aa: CASSLQLAGGNEQFF; CDR3nt: TGCGCCAGCAGCTTGCAACTAGCGGGAGGCAATGAGCAGTTCTTC
j_gene: TRBJ2-1; d_gene: TRBD2; v_gene: TRBV7-9; abundance: -; CDR3aa: CASSSPTGTSAYNEQFF; CDR3nt: TGTGCCAGCAGCTCGCCGACCGGGACTAGCGCATACAATGAGCAGTTCTTC
j_gene: TRBJ1-2; d_gene: -; v_gene: TRBV14; abundance: -; CDR3aa: CASSHRHSYGYTF; CDR3nt: TGTGCCAGCAGCCATAGACACAGCTATGGCTACACCTTC
j_gene: TRBJ2-1; d_gene: -; v_gene: TRBV9; abundance: -; CDR3aa: CASSVGGLSFYNEQFF; CDR3nt: TGTGCCAGCAGCGTAGGGGGGCTGTCTTTTTACAATGAGCAGTTCTTC
j_gene: TRBJ1-5; d_gene: TRBD1; v_gene: TRBV6-4; abundance: -; CDR3aa: CASSPRGDNQPQHF; CDR3nt: TGTGCCAGCAGTCCCAGGGGGGACAATCAGCCCCAGCATTTT
j_gene: TRBJ1-1; d_gene: -; v_gene: TRBV6-1; abundance: -; CDR3aa: CASSGITGGRSTEAFF; CDR3nt: TGTGCCAGCAGTGGGATTACCGGGGGACGGAGCACTGAAGCTTTCTTT
j_gene: TRBJ2-1; d_gene: -; v_gene: TRBV5-6; abundance: -; CDR3aa: CASSRTVLNEQFF; CDR3nt: TGTGCCAGCAGCAGGACCGTACTTAATGAGCAGTTCTTC
j_gene: TRBJ1-1; d_gene: -; v_gene: TRBV12-3/TRBV12-4; abundance: -; CDR3aa: CASSPNRADKAFF; CDR3nt: TGTGCCAGCAGCCCAAACAGAGCCGACAAAGCTTTCTTT
j_gene: TRBJ1-2; d_gene: -; v_gene: TRBV5-4; abundance: -; CDR3aa: CASITDPGGTVYGYTF; CDR3nt: TGTGCCAGCATCACTGACCCCGGGGGGACGGTGTATGGCTACACCTTC